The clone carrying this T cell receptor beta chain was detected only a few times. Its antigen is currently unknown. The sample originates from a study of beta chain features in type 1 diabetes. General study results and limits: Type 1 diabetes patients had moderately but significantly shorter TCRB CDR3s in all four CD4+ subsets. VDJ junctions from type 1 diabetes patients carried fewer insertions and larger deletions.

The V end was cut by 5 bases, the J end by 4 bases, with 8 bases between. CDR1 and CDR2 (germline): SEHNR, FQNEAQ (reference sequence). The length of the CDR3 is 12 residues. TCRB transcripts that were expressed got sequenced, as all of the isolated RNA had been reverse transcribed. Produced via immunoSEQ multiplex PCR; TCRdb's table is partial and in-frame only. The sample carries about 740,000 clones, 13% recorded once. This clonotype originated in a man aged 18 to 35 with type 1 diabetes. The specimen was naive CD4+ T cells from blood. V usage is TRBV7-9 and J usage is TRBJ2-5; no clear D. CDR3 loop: CASSNIGETQYF. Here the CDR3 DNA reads TGTGCCAGCAGCAATATAGGAGAGACCCAGTACTTC.